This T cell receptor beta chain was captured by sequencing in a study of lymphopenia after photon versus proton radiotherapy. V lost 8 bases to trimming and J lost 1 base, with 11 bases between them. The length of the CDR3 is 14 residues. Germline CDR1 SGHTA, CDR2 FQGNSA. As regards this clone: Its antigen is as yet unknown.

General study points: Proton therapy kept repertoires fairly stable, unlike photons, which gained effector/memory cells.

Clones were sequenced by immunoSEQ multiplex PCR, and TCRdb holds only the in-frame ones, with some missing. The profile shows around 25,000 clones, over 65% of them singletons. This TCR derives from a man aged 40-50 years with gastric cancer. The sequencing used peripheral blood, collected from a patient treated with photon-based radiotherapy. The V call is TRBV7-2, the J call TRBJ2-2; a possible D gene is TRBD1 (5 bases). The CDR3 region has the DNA TGTGCCAGCCGACAGATGGAGAACACCGGGGAGCTGTTTTTT. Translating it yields CASRQMENTGELFF.